This T cell receptor beta chain was retrieved from a study of cytomegalovirus exposure and HLA in healthy donors. The study's findings and limits: Rarity held for most TCR sequences, but there were some public TCRs that occurred in many donors. Other equally common chains were less clonally expanded than HLA-associated TCR beta chains, a later analysis showed.

With 60 Vbeta and 13 Jbeta primers, the PCR was carried out. The method was immunoSEQ multiplex PCR; TCRdb's version includes in-frame clones alone and lacks a portion of them. This sample yields some 150,000 clones, of which roughly 63% are seen a single time; 7% to 8.5% belongs to the top ten. Although they were nominally healthy when sampled, donors likely had unrecorded immune exposures. With respect to this clone: Its specificity is unknown.

Germline CDR1 SGHDT, CDR2 YYEEEE. This CDR3 is 16 amino acids long. V was pared by 1 base and J by 2 bases, with 14 bases between. Sample: PBMCs. This TCR was recovered from a woman aged 60-75 years in good health and CMV-seropositive. This chain joins TRBV5-6 and TRBJ2-3; D is perhaps TRBD2 (5 bases). The CDR3 sequence is CASSLIGERTTDTQYF. The CDR3 DNA reads TGTGCCAGCAGCTTGATCGGGGAACGTACCACAGATACGCAGTATTTT.